A single sample gave rise to the 11 T cell receptor beta chains below, sequenced in a study of shared clonotypes between healthy human individuals. Assay used: immunoSEQ multiplex PCR; TCRdb lists only in-frame clones, some missing. The sample has 1,400,000 or so clones, 98% to 99% seen once. What was sequenced was naive CD4+ T cells sorted from blood. Subset given: CD45RA+ positively selected. The receptors stem from a man aged 30-40 years in good health.

This CDR3 reads CANQDRGSETQYF. The CDR3 region has the DNA TGTGCCAACCAGGACAGGGGATCGGAGACCCAGTACTTC. V is TRBV2 and J is TRBJ2-5, with TRBD1 identical over 9 bases. The germline CDR1 and CDR2 sequences are SNHLY and FYNNEI. The CDR3 consists of 13 residues. Germline trimming cut 10 bases from V and 5 bases from J; bases unmatched to any gene: 8.

The genes are TRBV30 and TRBJ2-7, with TRBD1 matching 7 bases. V shed 0 bases and J 0 bases; nucleotides not matched to a gene: 2. The CDR3 sequence is 14 residues long. Germline V gives CDR1 GTSNPN, CDR2 SVGIG (reference sequence). The CDR3 DNA sequence: TGTGCCTGGAGTGTACAGGGGACCTCCTACGAGCAGTACTTC. Encoded protein: CAWSVQGTSYEQYF.

The chain carries TRBV5-4 and TRBJ2-7, with TRBD2 matching over 10 bases. CDR3 length equals 16 residues. The junction had 14 bases not matched to a gene; V was cut back by 4 bases and J by 7 bases. Germline loops: CDR1 SGHNT, CDR2 YYREEE (reference sequence). This CDR3 is CASSDSTSGYMREQYF. The CDR3 DNA reads as TGTGCCAGCAGCGATTCGACTAGCGGGTATATGAGGGAGCAGTACTTC.

Notes on this clone: This same CDR3 is encoded by further DNA sequences in the sample. The chain combines TRBV9 with TRBJ1-4; 12 bases fit TRBD1. Germline loops: CDR1 SGDLS, CDR2 YYNGEE. J gave up 8 bases and V 4 bases, and 6 bases lay outside the gene matches. CDR3 size: 15 residues. This chain's CDR3 is CASSPRDRGREKLFF. DNA of the CDR3: TGTGCCAGCAGCCCCCGGGACAGGGGGCGGGAAAAACTGTTTTTT.

J is TRBJ1-1 and V is TRBV7-9; no clear D. CDR3 size: 16 residues. CDR1 SEHNR and CDR2 FQNEAQ come from the germline V gene (reference sequence). Trimming shortened V by 0 bases and J by 2 bases, and 13 bases separated the two germline ends. The CDR3 DNA sequence: TGTGCCAGCAGCTTAGCGTGGTCACGGAAAAACACTGAAGCTTTCTTT. This translates into CASSLAWSRKNTEAFF.

The chain carries TRBV7-3 and TRBJ2-1, with 10 bases identical to TRBD2. Germline V lookup: CDR1 SGHTA, CDR2 FQGTGA. This CDR3 is 15 amino acids long. J lost 7 bases, V lost 4 bases, and 7 bases had no gene match. CDR3 protein: CASSSLAGVGNEQFF. The CDR3 nucleotides read TGTGCCAGCAGCTCCCTAGCGGGAGTGGGAAATGAGCAGTTCTTC.

The CDR3 is CASSQQGALTYNEQFF. The CDR3 coding sequence is TGTGCCAGCAGTCAACAGGGGGCTTTGACCTACAATGAGCAGTTCTTC. The chain carries TRBV7-8 and TRBJ2-1; 9 bases align to TRBD1. Germline assignment: CDR1 SGHVS and CDR2 FQNEAQ. With 6 bases clipped from V and 2 bases from J, the junction kept 8 bases outside the gene matches. This CDR3 has 16 amino acids.

The rearrangement links TRBV19 to TRBJ2-7; the match to TRBD1 covers 9 bases. J gave up 12 bases and V 5 bases, and 14 bases lay outside the gene matches. The CDR3 is made up of 14 amino acids. Germline CDR1 and CDR2: LNHDA and SQIVND (reference sequence). In DNA form, the CDR3 reads TGTGCCAGTAGTCCAACGTCCCGGGACAGGGTTCGGTACTTC. This sequence encodes CASSPTSRDRVRYF.

The V call is TRBV10-1, the J call TRBJ2-1, with 11 positions matching TRBD2. The CDR3 spans 15 residues. The V and J ends lost 3 bases and 5 bases, in that order; junction bases with no gene match: 3. Germline CDR1 and CDR2: WNHNN and SYGVQD (reference sequence). CDR3 nucleotide sequence: TGCGCCAGCAGTGAACTAGCGGGAGACCACAATGAGCAGTTCTTC. Its translation is CASSELAGDHNEQFF.

A remark on this clone: A read error may produce the germline difference seen at one junction end. The rearrangement uses TRBV19 and TRBJ1-1; 7 nucleotides agree with TRBD1. The length of the CDR3 is 12 residues. Germline V gene data show CDR1 as LNHDA and CDR2 as SQIVND (reference sequence). CDR3 protein: CASSIDRGTANF. The DNA for the CDR3 is TGTGCCAGTAGTATCGACCGGGGGACAGCCAACTTT.

This rearrangement joins TRBV5-1 to TRBJ2-1; 11 bases are a match to TRBD2. The V segment lost 4 bases and the J segment 6 bases; nucleotides outside the gene matches: 3. CDR3 size: 14 residues. The germline gives CDR1 SGHRS, CDR2 YFSETQ. The CDR3 DNA follows: TGCGCCAGCAGCGACGGGACTAGCGGCAATGAGCAGTTCTTC. Translated: CASSDGTSGNEQFF.